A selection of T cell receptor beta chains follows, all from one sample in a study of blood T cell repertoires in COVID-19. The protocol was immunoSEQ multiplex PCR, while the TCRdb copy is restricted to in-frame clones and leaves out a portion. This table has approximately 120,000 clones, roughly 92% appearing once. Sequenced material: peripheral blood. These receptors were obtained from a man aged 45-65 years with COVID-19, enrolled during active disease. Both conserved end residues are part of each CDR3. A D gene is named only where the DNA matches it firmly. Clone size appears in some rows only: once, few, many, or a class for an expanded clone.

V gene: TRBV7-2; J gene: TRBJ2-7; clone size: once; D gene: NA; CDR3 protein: CASSLSFAYEQYF; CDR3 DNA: TGTGCCAGCAGCTTATCATTTGCGTACGAGCAGTACTTC
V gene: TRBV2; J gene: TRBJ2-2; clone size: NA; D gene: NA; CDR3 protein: CASSPGLTGELFF; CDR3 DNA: TGTGCCAGCAGTCCCGGACTAACCGGGGAGCTGTTTTTT
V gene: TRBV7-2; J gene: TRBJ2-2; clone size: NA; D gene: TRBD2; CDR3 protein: CASSLQGLDTGELFF; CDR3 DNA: TGTGCCAGCAGCCTCCAGGGACTAGACACCGGGGAGCTGTTTTTT
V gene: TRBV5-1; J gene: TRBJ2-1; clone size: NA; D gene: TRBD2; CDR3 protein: CASSTGLAGLGSYNEQFF; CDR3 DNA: TGCGCCAGCAGCACGGGACTAGCGGGATTAGGGTCCTACAATGAGCAGTTCTTC
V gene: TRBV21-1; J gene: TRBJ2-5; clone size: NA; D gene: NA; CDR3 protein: CARLAGETRETQYF; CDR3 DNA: TGTGCCAGACTAGCGGGAGAAACGAGGGAGACCCAGTACTTC
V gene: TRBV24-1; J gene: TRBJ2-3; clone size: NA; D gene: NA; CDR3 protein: CATSRDSDTQYF; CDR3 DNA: TGTGCCACCAGTCGGGACTCAGATACGCAGTATTTT
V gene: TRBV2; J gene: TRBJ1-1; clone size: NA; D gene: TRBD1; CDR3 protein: CASSNRGLTEAFF; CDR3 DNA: TGTGCCAGCTCAAACAGGGGGTTAACTGAAGCTTTCTTT
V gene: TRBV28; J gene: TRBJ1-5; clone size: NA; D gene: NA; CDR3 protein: CASSTDIYQPQHF; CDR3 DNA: TGTGCCAGCAGTACCGACATTTATCAGCCCCAGCATTTT
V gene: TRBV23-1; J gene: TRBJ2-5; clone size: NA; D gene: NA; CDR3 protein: CASSQSPRGTETQYF; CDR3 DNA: TGCGCCAGCAGTCAATCACCTCGGGGTACAGAGACCCAGTACTTC
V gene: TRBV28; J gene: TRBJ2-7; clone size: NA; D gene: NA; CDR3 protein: CASSLGTSIQALGQYF; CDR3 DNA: TGTGCCAGCAGTCTCGGGACATCGATCCAAGCCCTGGGGCAGTACTTC
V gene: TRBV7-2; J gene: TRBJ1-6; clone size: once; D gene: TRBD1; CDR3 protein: CASSLGDSHSPLHF; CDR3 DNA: TGTGCCAGCAGCTTAGGGGACAGTCATTCACCCCTCCACTTT
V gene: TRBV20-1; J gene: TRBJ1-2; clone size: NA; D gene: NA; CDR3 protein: CSASQGSDYGYTF; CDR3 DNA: TGCAGTGCTAGTCAGGGGTCGGACTATGGCTACACCTTC
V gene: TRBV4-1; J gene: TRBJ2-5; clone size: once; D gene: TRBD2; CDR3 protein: CASSPGLAGPQETQYF; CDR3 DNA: TGCGCCAGCAGCCCCGGACTAGCGGGACCCCAAGAGACCCAGTACTTC
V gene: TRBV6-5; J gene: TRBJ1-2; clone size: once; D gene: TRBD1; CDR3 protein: CASSYQRTGGNYGYTF; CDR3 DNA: TGTGCCAGCAGTTACCAAAGGACAGGGGGAAACTATGGCTACACCTTC
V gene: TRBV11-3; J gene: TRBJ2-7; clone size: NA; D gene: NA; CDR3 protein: CASSLGGRSYEQYF; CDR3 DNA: TGTGCCAGCAGCTTAGGAGGGAGGTCCTACGAGCAGTACTTC
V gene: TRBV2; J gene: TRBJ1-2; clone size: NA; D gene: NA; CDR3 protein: CASREQGSNYGYTF; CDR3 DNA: TGTGCCAGCAGGGAACAGGGCTCTAACTATGGCTACACCTTC
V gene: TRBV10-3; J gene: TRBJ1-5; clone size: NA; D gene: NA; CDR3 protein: CATGVDQPQHF; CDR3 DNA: TGTGCCACCGGGGTGGATCAGCCCCAGCATTTT
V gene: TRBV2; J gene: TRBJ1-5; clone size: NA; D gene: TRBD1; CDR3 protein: CASSEQGGPQPQHF; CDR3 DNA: TGTGCCAGCAGTGAGCAGGGGGGCCCTCAGCCCCAGCATTTT
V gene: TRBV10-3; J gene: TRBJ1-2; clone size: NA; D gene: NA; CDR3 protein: CATPRYSGGYTF; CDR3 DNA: TGTGCCACCCCCAGATATAGCGGTGGCTACACCTTC
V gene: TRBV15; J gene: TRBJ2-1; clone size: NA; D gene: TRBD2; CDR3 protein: CATSRVGLVEFF; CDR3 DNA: TGTGCCACCAGCAGAGTTGGACTAGTCGAGTTCTTC
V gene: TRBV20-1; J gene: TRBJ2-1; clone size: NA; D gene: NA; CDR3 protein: CSAKGGEQFF; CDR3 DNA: TGCAGTGCTAAAGGAGGTGAGCAGTTCTTC
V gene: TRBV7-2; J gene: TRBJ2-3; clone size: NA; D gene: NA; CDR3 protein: CASNSDGDTQYF; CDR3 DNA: TGTGCCAGCAACTCCGACGGGGATACGCAGTATTTT
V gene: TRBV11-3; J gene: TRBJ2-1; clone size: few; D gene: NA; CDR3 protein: CASSRIRGSYNEQFF; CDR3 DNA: TGTGCCAGCAGCCGAATTAGGGGATCTTACAATGAGCAGTTCTTC
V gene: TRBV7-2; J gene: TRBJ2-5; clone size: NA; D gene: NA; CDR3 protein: CASSLEGSGTLLPETQYF; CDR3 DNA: TGTGCCAGCAGCTTAGAGGGGAGCGGGACACTGCTCCCAGAGACCCAGTACTTC
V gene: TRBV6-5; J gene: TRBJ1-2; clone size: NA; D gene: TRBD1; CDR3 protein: CASRIRGQGGYTF; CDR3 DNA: TGTGCCAGCAGGATCCGGGGACAGGGCGGCTACACCTTC
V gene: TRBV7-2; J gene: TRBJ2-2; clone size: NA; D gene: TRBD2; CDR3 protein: CASSLTSKAGELFF; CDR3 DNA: TGTGCCAGCAGCTTGACTAGCAAGGCCGGGGAGCTGTTTTTT
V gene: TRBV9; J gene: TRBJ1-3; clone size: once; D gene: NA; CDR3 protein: CASSVTGSSGNTIYF; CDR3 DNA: TGTGCCAGCAGCGTCACAGGGAGCTCTGGAAACACCATATATTTT
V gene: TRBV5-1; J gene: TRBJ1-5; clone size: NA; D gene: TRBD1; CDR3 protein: CASSTGTGQGQPQHF; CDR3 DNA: TGCGCCAGCAGCACCGGGACAGGTCAGGGACAGCCCCAGCATTTT
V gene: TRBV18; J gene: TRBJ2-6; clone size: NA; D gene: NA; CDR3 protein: CASSTGSSGANVLTF; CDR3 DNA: TGTGCCAGCTCGACGGGTTCCTCTGGGGCCAACGTCCTGACTTTC
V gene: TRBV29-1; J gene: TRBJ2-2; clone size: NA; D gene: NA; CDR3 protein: CSVEVPGWAGELFF; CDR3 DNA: TGCAGCGTTGAAGTGCCAGGGTGGGCCGGGGAGCTGTTTTTT